The 22 T cell receptor beta chains reported below all come from one sample, sequenced in a study of T-cell reconstitution after alpha-beta-depleted transplantation in children. TCRbeta library preparation incorporated unique molecular identifiers. TCRdb analysed the PCR reads with MiXCR anew, one entry per CDR3 protein. The data show hundreds of thousands of distinct CDR3 sequences, with 16% seen just once and 1.1% held by the top ten. Sequencing was performed on PBMCs from the stem cell graft donor, taken from the stem cell graft. Source of these receptors: a human donor who donated a stem cell graft to a child with acute myeloid leukemia.

This chain links TRBV12-3 or TRBV12-4 with TRBJ2-3; D gene uncertain. The CDR3 is made up of 12 amino acids. Deletions cut 5 bases from V and 5 bases from J, with 8 bases between. This CDR3 is CASSPSRDTQYF. For the CDR3, the DNA is TGTGCCAGCAGTCCGTCCAGAGATACGCAGTATTTT.

In its sample, this clonotype was seen many times. The chain recombines TRBV6-1 with TRBJ2-5; tentative D call: TRBD1 (5 bases). There are 14 residues in the CDR3. V was pared by 6 bases and J by 2 bases, with 13 bases between. The germline gives CDR1 MNHNS, CDR2 SASEGT. The CDR3 reads CASSHGHPQETQYF. For the CDR3, the DNA is TGTGCCAGCAGCCACGGACACCCTCAAGAGACCCAGTACTTC.

The chain joins TRBV19 to TRBJ2-5; TRBD2 matches at 13 bases. Germline lookup yields CDR1 LNHDA and CDR2 SQIVND (reference sequence). CDR3 length equals 15 residues. Trimming cost V 3 bases and J 4 bases; bases outside gene matches: 2. The CDR3 DNA reads TGTGCCAGTAGTATTCGGACTAGCGGGGGAGAGACCCAGTACTTC. This translates into CASSIRTSGGETQYF.

This clonotype was found many times. The chain carries TRBV5-1 and TRBJ2-1; D may be TRBD1 (5 bases). CDR1 SGHRS and CDR2 YFSETQ come from the germline V gene. The CDR3 spans 13 residues. The ends were cut back, 5 bases at V and 8 bases at J, with 14 bases in the middle. The CDR3 region is CASRPTTVHEQFF. As DNA, the CDR3 is TGCGCCAGCAGACCAACGACAGTCCATGAGCAGTTCTTC.

Comment on this clonotype: A single base separates this from a much larger clone, so it may be a read error. V and J are TRBV20-1 and TRBJ2-5; a possible D gene is TRBD2 (5 bases). V lost 1 base to trimming and J lost 5 bases, with 14 bases between them. Per the germline V gene, CDR1 is DFQATT and CDR2 is SNEGSKA (reference sequence). The CDR3 runs to 14 residues. CDR3 loop: CSARGLGWEETQYF. The CDR3 DNA reads TGCAGTGCTAGAGGGCTCGGGTGGGAGGAGACCCAGTACTTC.

This clonotype was counted at least ten times. The gene calls are TRBV20-1 and TRBJ2-1, with 11 bases identical to TRBD1. V dropped 5 bases and J dropped 5; count of bases not matched to a gene: 2. CDR3 length: 13 amino acids. Germline CDR1 and CDR2: DFQATT and SNEGSKA (reference sequence). The CDR3 DNA is TGCAGTGCTGGACAGGGGGCAGACAATGAGCAGTTCTTC. Amino acids: CSAGQGADNEQFF.

This clonotype came up a few times. CDR3 nucleotide sequence: TGTGCCAGCAGTCCCTGGGGGGATGAAAAACTGTTTTTT. Translated, it gives CASSPWGDEKLFF. The chain joins TRBV12-3 or TRBV12-4 to TRBJ1-4, with D perhaps TRBD1 (5 bases). This CDR3 is 13 amino acids long. Deletions cut 5 bases from V and 6 bases from J, with 10 bases between.

This clonotype occurred many times. This chain links TRBV20-1 with TRBJ2-4; no reliable D call. Trimming shortened V by 0 bases and J by 5 bases, and 8 bases separated the two germline ends. Per germline, CDR1 DFQATT and CDR2 SNEGSKA (reference sequence). This CDR3 is built from 13 residues. CDR3: CSARELVENIQYF. The CDR3 region has the DNA TGCAGTGCTAGAGAATTGGTAGAAAACATTCAGTACTTC.

This clonotype has at least ten counts. The V call is TRBV7-3, the J call TRBJ2-3; the D gene is possibly TRBD1 (5 bases). The ends were cut back, 5 bases at V and 3 bases at J, with 12 bases in the middle. Germline-derived CDR1 and CDR2 are SGHTA and FQGTGA. The length of the CDR3 is 14 residues. CDR3 nucleotide sequence: TGTGCCAGCAGCCCTACAGGAGATACAGATACGCAGTATTTT. It translates to CASSPTGDTDTQYF.

This clonotype has more than one count but fewer than ten. The rearrangement joins TRBV6-1 to TRBJ1-4; 7 bases line up with TRBD1. Germline V lookup: CDR1 MNHNS, CDR2 SASEGT. The CDR3 loop spans 11 amino acids. The J segment lost 12 bases and the V segment lost 7 bases, leaving 5 bases of the junction unmatched. In DNA, the CDR3 is TGTGCCAGCACCGAAGGGGGCGAACTGTTTTTT. It codes for CASTEGGELFF.

The table lists this clonotype with many counts. The J gene is TRBJ2-7, the V gene TRBV29-1; TRBD1 might be the D (6 bases). With 6 bases removed from V and 4 bases from J, the gap between germline ends came to 10 bases. The CDR3 length is 11 residues. Germline values: CDR1 SQVTM, CDR2 ANQGSEA. CDR3 sequence: CSVKTGYEQYV. CDR3 coding DNA: TGCAGCGTCAAAACAGGGTACGAGCAGTACGTC.

The rearrangement links TRBV5-1 to TRBJ2-6; D unresolved. The ends were cut back, 5 bases at V and 2 bases at J, with 11 bases in the middle. This CDR3 is 15 amino acids long. CDR1 is SGHRS, CDR2 YFSETQ, per germline. CDR3 DNA: TGCGCCAGCAGTTACTTCGAGGCTGGGGCCAACGTCCTGACTTTC. Translated, it gives CASSYFEAGANVLTF.

This clonotype was counted only a few times. CDR3 sequence reads: CASSQETRQANYNEQFF. The CDR3 bases are TGCGCCAGCAGCCAAGAAACCCGACAGGCTAACTACAATGAGCAGTTCTTC. The chain uses TRBV4-3 and TRBJ2-1, with D perhaps matching TRBD1 (6 bases). Germline values: CDR1 LGHNA, CDR2 YSLEER. This CDR3 spans 17 amino acids. Trimming left V 0 bases short and J 3 bases short, with 15 bases between.

This clonotype was counted many times. The chain has TRBV20-1 and TRBJ1-5, with a possible D match to TRBD1 (6 bases). The CDR3 has 13 amino acids. CDR1 and CDR2 from the germline V gene are DFQATT and SNEGSKA (reference sequence). V was cut by 6 bases and J by 4 bases, with 13 bases left in between. The CDR3 nucleotides read TGCAGTGCCCGGACCGGGACAAATCAGCCCCAGCATTTT. It encodes CSARTGTNQPQHF.

This clonotype was counted many times. The gene calls are TRBV7-2 and TRBJ2-3; D is unclear. The germline V gene encodes CDR1 SGHTA and CDR2 FQGNSA. Trimming cost V 1 base and J 0 bases, with 5 bases left between them. The CDR3 consists of 14 residues. CDR3 in amino acids: CASSLDTSTDTQYF. CDR3 DNA sequence: TGTGCCAGCAGCTTAGACACTAGCACAGATACGCAGTATTTT.

Many counts were recorded for this clonotype. This rearrangement joins TRBV6-1 to TRBJ1-5; D possibly corresponds to TRBD1 (5 bases). The V and J ends lost 8 bases and 2 bases respectively, with 13 bases between them. CDR3 size: 14 residues. Per germline, CDR1 MNHNS and CDR2 SASEGT. The DNA of the CDR3 is TGTGCCAGCGGAAGACAGCTTGGCAATCAGCCCCAGCATTTT. This encodes CASGRQLGNQPQHF.

V gene TRBV9 combines with J gene TRBJ2-2; no reliable D call. CDR3 length: 12 amino acids. Germline V gives CDR1 SGDLS, CDR2 YYNGEE. Between the trimmed V and J ends, which lost 0 bases and 7 bases, there was a span of 4 bases. In nucleotides, the CDR3 is TGTGCCAGCAGCGTAGGTATCGGGGAGCTGTTTTTT. Its translation: CASSVGIGELFF.

Ten or more counts support this clonotype. The chain links TRBV9 to TRBJ2-2; no clear D gene. Germline values: CDR1 SGDLS, CDR2 YYNGEE. Trimming stripped 0 bases from V and 6 bases from J, with 6 bases between. CDR3 length: 13 residues. The CDR3 bases are TGTGCCAGCAGCGTAGACGATTCCGGGGAGCTGTTTTTT. Translated: CASSVDDSGELFF.

This clonotype was observed a handful of times. The chain carries TRBV5-5 and TRBJ1-5; tentative D call: TRBD1 (6 bases). The CDR3 is 16 amino acids. With 1 base removed from V and 1 base from J, the gap between germline ends came to 12 bases. Germline V CDR1 and CDR2: SGHKS, YYEKEE (reference sequence). CDR3 sequence reads: CASSLRWTESNQPQHF. DNA for the CDR3: TGTGCCAGCAGCTTGAGGTGGACAGAAAGCAATCAGCCCCAGCATTTT.

This clonotype was counted ten times or more. The CDR3 is CASSYGGTGTPNTGELFF. CDR3 bases: TGTGCCAGCAGTTACGGAGGTACCGGGACACCGAACACCGGGGAGCTGTTTTTT. The chain carries TRBV6-5 and TRBJ2-2; D possibly corresponds to TRBD1 (6 bases). The germline V gene has CDR1 MNHEY and CDR2 SVGAGI. Trimming removed 2 bases from V and 0 bases from J, with 16 bases in between. This CDR3 region has 18 residues.

The rearrangement links TRBV4-3 to TRBJ1-5; D ambiguous. The length of the CDR3 is 16 residues. The V gene's germline CDR1 is LGHNA and CDR2 YSLEER. Trimming removed 1 base from V and 0 bases from J, with 10 bases in between. The CDR3 here is CASSQGLGNSNQPQHF. CDR3 coding DNA: TGCGCCAGCAGCCAAGGACTTGGGAATAGCAATCAGCCCCAGCATTTT.

The chain links TRBV28 to TRBJ1-5, with D uncertain. Germline values: CDR1 MDHEN, CDR2 SYDVKM. This CDR3 is built from 16 residues. The V gene lost 2 bases and the J gene lost 2 bases, with 13 bases spanning the gap. The DNA of the CDR3 is TGTGCCAGCAGTTTACGGGTGGGCGGTGGCAATCAGCCCCAGCATTTT. Protein product: CASSLRVGGGNQPQHF.